This T cell receptor beta chain was found in a study of blood T cell repertoires in COVID-19. Study summary: Italy, Spain and the United States were the sources of the convalescent and acute COVID-19 samples. In each case, the material was cDNA or gDNA derived from T cells, B-cell-depleted T cells, or PBMCs.

TCRdb's copy holds only in-frame clones and misses some; the assay was immunoSEQ multiplex PCR. The profile covers just under 80,000 clones, with 80% appearing a single time and more than 4% taken by the ten largest. This CDR3 region has 15 residues. CDR1 and CDR2 (germline): SGHTS, YDEGEE. V was cut by 2 bases and J by 13 bases, with 19 bases left in between. Sequencing input: peripheral blood. V gene TRBV5-8 combines with J gene TRBJ1-6; unclear D gene. This sequence was found in a woman in her seventies with acute or convalescent COVID-19. DNA of the CDR3: TGTGCCAGCAGCTTACGTACTTCTGACGGGTTCCCCCTCCACTTT. Its protein is CASSLRTSDGFPLHF.